The clone carrying this T cell receptor beta chain was observed a handful of times. Antigen specificity is unknown. This CDR3 is built from 19 residues. Looked up from germline, CDR1 is ENHRY and CDR2 is SYGVKD. Losses at the gene ends were 5 bases for V and 4 bases for J; bases not matched to a gene: 14. UMIs and sample barcodes were carried by the TCR alpha and TCR beta cDNA libraries that 5'RACE produced using constant-segment primers. TCRdb recomputed calls from the 5' RACE reads with MiXCR, one row per CDR3 protein. The table includes fewer than 700,000 distinct CDR3 sequences, less than 25% detected once. The record originates from a study of T-cell memory formation after mild COVID-19. Findings and limits, study-wide: SARS-CoV-2 specificity was not confirmed for second-wave clones peaking on day 37. Day 15 to 85 contracting clones showed balanced CD4/CD8; day 15 to 37 expanders favored CD4+.

The sample consisted of PBMCs or a T cell subset sorted from them (not recorded which). The rearrangement links TRBV10-3 to TRBJ2-1, with 13 bases aligning to TRBD2. The source is an adult woman who had mild COVID-19 (a few samples of this study predate the infection). Cell type and time point are not known. In nucleotides, the CDR3 is TGTGCCATCAGTCCGGGACTAGCGGGAACTGAAGGGTATTACAATGAGCAGTTCTTC. It specifies CAISPGLAGTEGYYNEQFF.